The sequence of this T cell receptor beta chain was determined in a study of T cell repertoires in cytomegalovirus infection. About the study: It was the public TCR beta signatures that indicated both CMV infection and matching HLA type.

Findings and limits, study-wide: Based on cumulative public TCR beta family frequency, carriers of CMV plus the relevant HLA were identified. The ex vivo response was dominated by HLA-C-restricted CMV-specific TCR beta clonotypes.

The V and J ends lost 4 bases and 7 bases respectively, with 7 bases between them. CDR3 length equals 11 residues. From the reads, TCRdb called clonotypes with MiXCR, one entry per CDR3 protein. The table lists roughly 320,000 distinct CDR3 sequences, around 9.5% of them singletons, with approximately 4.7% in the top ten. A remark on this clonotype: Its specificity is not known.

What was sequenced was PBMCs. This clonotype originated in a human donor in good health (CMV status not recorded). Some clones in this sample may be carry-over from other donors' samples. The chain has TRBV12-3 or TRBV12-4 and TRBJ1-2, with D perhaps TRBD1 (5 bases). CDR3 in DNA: TGTGCCAGCAGTTGGGGGGTTGGCTACACCTTC. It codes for CASSWGVGYTF.